The source of this TCR beta chain is a study of T cell clonality in common variable immunodeficiency. The protocol was immunoSEQ multiplex PCR, while the TCRdb copy is restricted to in-frame clones and leaves out a portion. The specimen has around 57,000 clones, none found just once. Many counts were recorded for this clone. The read finishes 3 residues shy of the CDR3 end, and the germline J gene is used to complete it. V trimming: 4 bases; J trimming: 7 bases; junction bases outside the gene matches: 8. Germline CDR1 SGHDN, CDR2 FVKESK. The CDR3 runs 16 residues. This chain links TRBV14 with TRBJ2-1; 12 nucleotides agree with TRBD2. The source is a person aged 18 to 75 in good health. The sequencing input was peripheral blood mononuclear cells. The DNA read from the CDR3 is TGTGCCAGCAGCCTTCACGCGGGACTAGCGGGTAATGAG. Encoded protein: CASSLHAGLAGNE. The entire CDR3 sequence reads CASSLHAGLAGNEQFF.